This T cell receptor beta chain derives from a study of identical twins. Study results and limitations: The presence of invariant MAIT and iNKT cells could partly confound analyses of zero-insertion sequences.

TCRdb re-derived calls from the 5' RACE reads in MiXCR, one entry per CDR3 protein. This sample has around 370,000 distinct CDR3 sequences, with about 9% found just once. With regard to this clonotype: The antigen is undetermined.

CDR1 is ENHRY, CDR2 SYGVKD, per germline. V dropped 0 bases and J dropped 7 bases, with 16 bases sitting between them. The CDR3 is made up of 15 amino acids. The source of this sequence is a woman aged 45-65 years in good health. The chain recombines TRBV10-3 with TRBJ2-7, with D perhaps being TRBD1 or TRBD2 (5 bases each). Sequencing was carried out using naive T cells sorted from blood. CDR3 bases: TGTGCCATCAGTGAGTCGGGGGTGGGGGTTCTGGAGCAGTACTTC. Its translation is CAISESGVGVLEQYF.